This TCR beta chain is from a study of cytomegalovirus exposure and HLA in healthy donors. Points from the study as a whole: Previously analyzed data showed that most TCR beta V segments were productive at a frequency of about 90% or about 30%.

As concerns this clone: Its antigen is unknown.

Primers included in the PCR were 60 Vbeta and 13 Jbeta primers. Some clones are missing from TCRdb's copy, which holds only in-frame ones; the method was immunoSEQ multiplex PCR. Of under 100,000 clones in the sample, more than 75% were seen once. This CDR3 has 17 residues. Germline CDR1 reads GTSNPN; CDR2 reads SVGIG (reference sequence). Trimming took 1 base from V and 3 from J; bases not matched to a gene: 5. The chain carries TRBV30 and TRBJ2-1; 14 bases agree with TRBD2. Source material: PBMCs. The sequence was obtained from a human donor in good health. The CDR3 sequence is CAWSEGLAGVGYNEQFF. Here the CDR3 DNA reads TGTGCCTGGAGTGAGGGACTAGCGGGAGTAGGCTACAATGAGCAGTTCTTC.